This T cell receptor (beta chain) was documented in a study of T cell responses to AZD1222 COVID-19 vaccine (dated by TCRdb to the early 2020s). General notes on the study: Because spike-specific TCR depth and breadth did not differ between the two schedules, AZD1222 recipients who got a second dose at roughly 4 weeks were pooled with those who got a second dose at roughly 12 weeks. Trial participants were enrolled into age subgroups of 18-55, 56-69 and 70-plus years, which contained roughly 150, 30 and 60 TCR-sequenced participants, respectively. A total of approximately 240 trial participants underwent TCR sequencing, of whom 200 to 220 received two doses of AZD1222 and some 26 received two doses of the MenACWY control vaccine.

The CDR3 spans 13 residues, from the cysteine through the phenylalanine. Only CDR3 DNA is held: 39 bases, read in frame from base 1. V loses 5 bases, J loses 10 bases, and the germline ends lie 17 bases apart. As encoded in the germline V gene (reference sequence), CDR1 is SEHNR while CDR2 is FQNEAQ. The sample's time point, from its label and the paper: baseline before first vaccination. Samples from vaccinated people were obtained from the UK trials COV001 and COV002, which included a single-blind randomized controlled phase 2/3 trial of AZD1222 (ChAdOx1 nCoV-19) in healthy adults. For TCRbeta chain sequencing, PBMC samples from trial participants were taken at day 0 and at day 28 after the second dose. The sample holds one count of this clone. No antigen is known for it. Base quality data are lacking; no much larger clone is found one base away. What the authors observed across the whole study: In the small 56-69-year group, the increase in depth fell short of significance, most likely because of low power. Reportedly, almost half of the unique spike-specific TCRs recognized epitopes lying outside the regions that are mutated in the B.1.351 and B.1.1.7 variants. CD4 TCRs associated with the vaccine covered the entire spike protein, and the dominant responses were in regions 160-218 and 743-854. Most participants were white British and females outnumbered males, and the authors suggested that clonal diversity may have been underestimated. A significant rise in spike-specific TCR breadth and depth was observed after two AZD1222 doses relative to day 0 and relative to MenACWY recipients. Conclusions about previously exposed vaccinees are limited, since just five or six AZD1222 recipients were seropositive for SARS-CoV-2 at baseline. Because no day 14 peak-response samples were available, the repertoires could be characterized only after the peak T cell response.

The CDR3 regions of human TCRbeta chains were subjected to immunosequencing. Under the source paper's analysis protocol: Repertoire TCRs were matched against a reference library of SARS-CoV-2-specific TCRs generated with the MIRA antigen-specificity platform. Breadth was defined as the fraction of unique TCRs that were SARS-CoV-2-associated, and depth was defined as the fraction of total T cells that were SARS-CoV-2-associated. Each spike-specific TCR was assigned to its reactive spike region and to a CD4 or CD8 class using the MIRA data. Log10-transformed breadth and depth values were compared by one-way ANOVA with Sidak's multiple comparisons tests. TCRdb took over this immuneACCESS table, retaining in-frame rearrangements with V and J assigned. Such tables are incomplete; in checked studies, under half of the missing clones stem from an unresolved V gene, and the remainder is unexplained. The D gene and trimming were derived from the DNA, and the V and J assignments and clone size from that table. Present in this sample are roughly 21,000 clones, 82% of which were seen just once. The top ten clonotypes cover roughly 40% of the sample.

This material consisted of peripheral blood, taken on day 0 of AZD1222 vaccination. This sequence uses TRBV7-9 and TRBJ1-1, with TRBD1 as a weak D call on 5 bases. The origin of this receptor is an adult in good health. The DNA reads as follows: TGTGCCAGCAGCCCCCGGGACCTCACTTCAGCTTTCTTT. This sequence encodes CASSPRDLTSAFF.